Presented here are 31 T cell receptor gamma chains from one specimen sequenced in a study of gamma-delta chains in newborns, infants, children. TCRdb called clones from the reads again using CATT. This repertoire shows hundreds of gamma-chain clones, under 60% found once; its top ten account for nearly 50%. The sample comprised blood. These receptors originate from a child who was a newborn, infant or young child, either healthy, febrile or measles-vaccinated (not recorded which).

By sample share, this clone is large (0.1 to 1%). With a far larger clone one base away, a read error is the likely cause. The genes are TRGV9 and TRGJP. No J segment appears in TCRdb, so it was assigned here by matching the sequence to germline. The CDR3 extends over 16 amino acids. Germline V gives CDR1 GITISATS, CDR2 ISYDGTV (reference sequence). The CDR3 DNA reads as TGTGCCTTGTGGGAGGTGCAAGAGTTGGGCAAAAAAACCAAGGTATTT. It specifies CALWEVQELGKKTKVF.

Within the sample, this clone is large. This chain uses TRGV9 with TRGJP. TCRdb lists no J gene, so it was determined here by aligning the DNA to germline. The CDR3 sequence is 15 residues long. Germline-derived CDR1 and CDR2 are GITISATS and ISYDGTV (reference sequence). V was pared by 4 bases and J by 9 bases, with 6 bases of the junction left unmatched. This chain's CDR3 is CALWDGTLGKKIKVF. CDR3 sequence (DNA): TGTGCCTTGTGGGATGGAACGTTGGGCAAAAAAATCAAGGTATTT.

In the case of this clone: A much larger clone sits a single nucleotide away, making a read error possible. V usage is TRGV5 and J usage is TRGJ1 or TRGJ2. The J gene comes from matching the DNA to germline here; TCRdb lacks it. The CDR3 runs to 12 residues. In germline, CDR1 is VINAFY, CDR2 YDVSNSKD. V was clipped by 5 bases and J by 0 bases; unmatched bases: 1. CDR3 in DNA: TGTGCCACCTGGGGGAATTATTATAAGAAACTCTTT. Translated: CATWGNYYKKLF.

This clone was detected once. Given a much more abundant clone one base away, this may be a read error. V is TRGV4 and J is TRGJ1 or TRGJ2. The J gene, missing from TCRdb, was assigned here through DNA to germline matching. The CDR3 is 12 residues long. The V gene's germline CDR1 is EGSTGY and CDR2 YDSYTSSV. The CDR3 region has the DNA TGTGCCACCGGGGATGGTTATTATAAGAAACTCTTT. As protein: CATGDGYYKKLF.

This chain uses TRGV3 with TRGJP2. The J gene, not given by TCRdb, was assigned here from a germline match of the nucleotide sequence. This CDR3 contains 16 residues. Germline lookup yields CDR1 VTNTFY and CDR2 YDVSTARD (reference sequence). The V and J ends lost 1 base and 2 bases, in that order; junction bases with no gene match: 7. In DNA form, the CDR3 reads TGTGCCACCTGGGACAGAGCGGGGAGTAGTGATTGGATCAAGACGTTT. This codes for CATWDRAGSSDWIKTF.

This clone is categorized as large. The V call is TRGV5, the J call TRGJ1 or TRGJ2. The CDR3 contains 14 residues. CDR1 is VINAFY and CDR2 is YDVSNSKD in the germline V gene. The ends lost 0 bases at V and 1 base at J; junction bases unmatched: 3. The CDR3 sequence is CATWDRLNYYKKLF. The CDR3 region has the DNA TGTGCCACCTGGGACAGGTTAAATTATTATAAGAAACTCTTT.

This clone is labeled as large. V gene TRGV9 combines with J gene TRGJP. The J gene, left out of TCRdb, was set here by checking the DNA against germline. The CDR3 sequence is 17 residues long. With 2 bases clipped from V and 4 bases from J, the junction kept 5 bases outside the gene matches. Germline values: CDR1 GITISATS, CDR2 ISYDGTV (reference sequence). In DNA, the CDR3 is TGTGCCTTGTGGGAGGCGACTCAAGAGTTGGGCAAAAAAATCAAGGTATTT. As protein: CALWEATQELGKKIKVF.

As for this clone: A read error is likely here: a far larger clone is one base away. V is TRGV2 and J is TRGJ1 or TRGJ2. The J gene, left out of TCRdb, was set here by checking the DNA against germline. The CDR3 has 11 residues. After removal of 4 bases from V and 5 bases from J, the junction contained 2 bases not matched to a gene. Germline loops: CDR1 EGSNGY, CDR2 YDSYNSKV. CDR3 nucleotides: TGTGCCACCTGGGATCATTATAAGAAACTCTTT. This sequence encodes CATWDHYKKLF.

As regards this clone: A read error is possible here, since a much larger clone lies one base away. The chain employs TRGV9 and TRGJP. TCRdb is silent on the J gene; assignment here came from matching the DNA to germline. The length of the CDR3 is 17 residues. Germline CDR1 is GITISATS and CDR2 is ISYDGTV (reference sequence). CDR3 amino acids: CAFWDDNQELGKKIKVF. Here the CDR3 DNA reads TGTGCCTTCTGGGACGACAACCAAGAGTTGGGCAAAAAAATCAAGGTATTT.

The chain combines TRGV5 with TRGJ1 or TRGJ2. The J gene is not listed in TCRdb, so it was assigned here from a DNA match to germline. V trimming: 3 bases; J trimming: 1 base; junction bases outside the gene matches: 6. Germline V gene data show CDR1 as VINAFY and CDR2 as YDVSNSKD. The CDR3 runs to 14 residues. In nucleotides, the CDR3 is TGTGCCACCTGGGACGTGGTAAATTATTATAAGAAACTCTTT. As protein: CATWDVVNYYKKLF.

Concerning this clone: This may be a read error: a much more frequent sequence differs by one nucleotide. No J gene call was made, and the V gene is TRGV9. In germline, CDR1 is GITISATS, CDR2 ISYDGTV (reference sequence). The CDR3 has 17 residues. CDR3 residues: CALWEVWQELGKKIEVF. DNA for the CDR3: TGTGCCTTGTGGGAGGTATGGCAAGAGTTGGGCAAAAAAATCGAGGTATTT.

On this clone: This may arise from a read error, as a much more abundant clone is one base away. The chain uses TRGV9 and TRGJ1 or TRGJ2. The J gene was missing in TCRdb and was found by matching the end of the DNA to germline. Germline CDR1 reads GITISATS; CDR2 reads ISYDGTV (reference sequence). The CDR3 totals 13 residues. The CDR3 sequence is CALWEPGNYKKLF. CDR3 coding DNA: TGTGCCCTGTGGGAGCCCGGGAATTATAAGAAACTCTTT.

In the case of this clone: Since a much larger clone is just one base distant, this may be a read error. The chain joins TRGV4 to TRGJ1 or TRGJ2. The J gene, not given by TCRdb, was assigned here from a germline match of the nucleotide sequence. In germline, CDR1 is EGSTGY, CDR2 YDSYTSSV. Trimming at V came to 4 bases and at J to 3 bases, leaving 3 bases not matched to a gene. The length of the CDR3 is 12 residues. The CDR3 nucleotides read TGTGCCACCTGGGACGGTTATTATAAGAAACTCTTT. It specifies CATWDGYYKKLF.

The gene calls are TRGV3 and TRGJ1 or TRGJ2. Assignment of the J gene here rests on matching the DNA to germline, because TCRdb gives none. CDR1 is VTNTFY, CDR2 YDVSTARD, per germline (reference sequence). The ends lost 2 bases at V and 7 bases at J; junction bases unmatched: 11. This CDR3 is 14 amino acids long. The CDR3 here is CATWDKRYGYKKLF. CDR3 in DNA: TGTGCCACCTGGGACAAACGATATGGATATAAGAAACTCTTT.

Worth noting for this clone: This sequence may be a read error, since a much larger clone differs from it by one base. The V and J genes are TRGV9 and TRGJP. The J gene, left out of TCRdb, was set here by checking the DNA against germline. The germline gives CDR1 GITISATS, CDR2 ISYDGTV (reference sequence). This CDR3 spans 17 amino acids. This chain's CDR3 is CALWGASQELGKKIKVF. CDR3 sequence (DNA): TGTGCCTTGTGGGGGGCCTCGCAAGAGCTGGGCAAAAAAATCAAGGTATTT.

This clone is large. The rearrangement links TRGV9 to TRGJP. The J gene, absent from TCRdb, was called here by matching the DNA to germline. This CDR3 spans 15 amino acids. Germline V gene data show CDR1 as GITISATS and CDR2 as ISYDGTV (reference sequence). Losses at the gene ends were 0 bases for V and 7 bases for J; bases not matched to a gene: 0. Here the CDR3 reads CALWEVELGKKIKVF. The CDR3 nucleotides read TGTGCCTTGTGGGAGGTGGAGTTGGGCAAAAAAATCAAGGTATTT.

About this clone: It may be a read error: a sequence one base away is much more abundant. J is TRGJ1 or TRGJ2 and V is TRGV9. The J gene is absent in TCRdb and was assigned here via DNA matching to germline. Germline CDR1 is GITISATS and CDR2 is ISYDGTV (reference sequence). Trimming cost V 3 bases and J 3 bases; bases outside gene matches: 8. CDR3 length: 14 amino acids. This CDR3 reads CALWESRPYYKKLF. The CDR3 DNA is TGTGCCTTGTGGGAGTCAAGGCCTTATTATAAGAAACTCTTT.

J is TRGJ1 or TRGJ2 and V is TRGV8. TCRdb lists no J gene, so it was determined here by aligning the DNA to germline. The junction had 10 bases not matched to a gene; V was cut back by 7 bases and J by 7 bases. Germline assignment: CDR1 VENAVY and CDR2 YDSYNSRV. The CDR3 contains 12 residues. CDR3: CATCENGYKKLF. CDR3 sequence (DNA): TGTGCCACCTGTGAGAATGGATATAAGAAACTCTTT.

As concerns this clone: A much larger clone differs by one base, so this may be a read error. This sequence joins TRGV8 and TRGJ1 or TRGJ2. The J gene, missing from TCRdb, was assigned here through DNA to germline matching. This CDR3 contains 12 residues. CDR1 is VENAVY and CDR2 is YDSYNSRV in the germline V gene. The trim removed 2 bases at V and 5 bases at J, leaving 3 bases unmatched. The CDR3 nucleotides are TGTGCCACCTGGGATAATCATTATAAGAAACTCTTT. It yields the protein CATWDNHYKKLF.

To note about this clone: This clone may be a read error of a much larger clone one base away. The same CDR3 can be traced to other DNA sequences in this sample. The chain combines TRGV4 with TRGJP2. The J gene, not given by TCRdb, was assigned here from a germline match of the nucleotide sequence. This CDR3 has 14 amino acids. Germline V gene data show CDR1 as EGSTGY and CDR2 as YDSYTSSV. V lost 0 bases and J lost 6; bases outside the gene matches: 4. CDR3 in amino acids: CATWDGRGDWIKTF. The CDR3 DNA follows: TGTGCCACCTGGGATGGGAGGGGTGATTGGATCAAGACGTTT.

V gene TRGV2 combines with J gene TRGJ1 or TRGJ2. The J gene, absent from TCRdb, was called here by matching the DNA to germline. There are 13 residues in the CDR3. The V gene's germline CDR1 is EGSNGY and CDR2 YDSYNSKV. V dropped 0 bases and J dropped 4; count of bases not matched to a gene: 3. The CDR3 sequence: CATWDGRYYKKLF. In nucleotides, the CDR3 is TGTGCCACCTGGGACGGGCGGTATTATAAGAAACTCTTT.

The rearrangement uses TRGV5 and TRGJ1 or TRGJ2. Here the J gene was assigned by germline matching of the DNA, as TCRdb has none. The V and J ends lost 0 bases and 11 bases, in that order; junction bases with no gene match: 10. Looked up from germline, CDR1 is VINAFY and CDR2 is YDVSNSKD. The CDR3 runs 13 residues. The CDR3 protein is CATWDRQGHEKLF. In DNA, the CDR3 is TGTGCCACCTGGGACAGGCAGGGGCATGAGAAACTCTTT.

With regard to this clone: A much larger clone sits a single nucleotide away, making a read error possible. J is TRGJ1 or TRGJ2 and V is TRGV4. No J segment appears in TCRdb, so it was assigned here by matching the sequence to germline. Germline V gene data show CDR1 as EGSTGY and CDR2 as YDSYTSSV. The CDR3 spans 12 residues. Trimming took 5 bases from V and 0 from J; bases not matched to a gene: 1. The CDR3 coding sequence is TGTGCCACCTGGGCGAATTATTATAAGAAACTCTTT. As protein: CATWANYYKKLF.

This clone has just a few counts. This may be a read error: a much more frequent sequence differs by one nucleotide. The sample contains more than one DNA sequence encoding this CDR3. This sequence joins TRGV3 and TRGJ1 or TRGJ2. No J gene is reported in TCRdb; it was inferred here by comparing the DNA with germline. This CDR3 comprises 13 residues. Germline V CDR1 and CDR2: VTNTFY, YDVSTARD (reference sequence). The trim removed 0 bases at V and 6 bases at J, leaving 5 bases unmatched. This CDR3 reads CATWDRQGYKKLF. The CDR3 bases are TGTGCCACCTGGGACAGGCAGGGTTATAAGAAACTCTTT.

On this clone itself: A read error is the likely source, as a far larger clone sits one nucleotide away. Other DNA variants within this sample encode the same CDR3. The V gene call is TRGV4, and the J gene call is absent. The germline gives CDR1 EGSTGY, CDR2 YDSYTSSV. The CDR3 covers 13 residues. CDR3 in DNA: TGTGCCACCTGGGATACCACTGGTTGGTTCAAGATATTC. Translating it yields CATWDTTGWFKIF.

TRGV9 is the V gene, and the J gene was not called. Germline CDR1 is GITISATS and CDR2 is ISYDGTV (reference sequence). This CDR3 contains 17 residues. The CDR3 spells CALWEVPQEVGQHIKVF. CDR3 coding DNA: TGTGCCTTGTGGGAGGTGCCCCAAGAGGTGGGCCAACACATAAAGGTCTTT.

In its sample, this clone ranks as large. This rearrangement joins TRGV9 to TRGJP. The J gene comes from matching the DNA to germline here; TCRdb lacks it. V lost 0 bases to trimming and J lost 8 bases; unmatched junction nucleotides: 1. Germline CDR1 GITISATS, CDR2 ISYDGTV (reference sequence). CDR3 length equals 15 residues. The CDR3 region has the DNA TGTGCCTTGTGGGAGGTGCAGTTGGGCAAAAAAATCAAGGTATTT. Its translation: CALWEVQLGKKIKVF.

A remark on this clone: Since a much larger clone is just one base distant, this may be a read error. V is TRGV9 and J is TRGJP. No J segment appears in TCRdb, so it was assigned here by matching the sequence to germline. V shed 2 bases and J 6 bases; nucleotides not matched to a gene: 7. Looked up from germline, CDR1 is GITISATS and CDR2 is ISYDGTV (reference sequence). The CDR3 sequence is 17 residues long. The CDR3 loop reads CALWEAHLELGKKIKVF. CDR3 DNA: TGTGCCTTGTGGGAGGCGCACCTAGAGTTGGGCAAAAAAATCAAGGTATTT.

The genes are TRGV3 and TRGJP2. The J gene was not available in TCRdb and was assigned here by matching the DNA to germline segments. Unmatched junction bases numbered 13, after V lost 6 bases and J lost 0 bases. The CDR3 runs 17 residues. The germline gives CDR1 VTNTFY, CDR2 YDVSTARD (reference sequence). Here the CDR3 DNA reads TGTGCCACCTGGCGCTCCCCGACTTATAGTAGTGATTGGATCAAGACGTTT. The encoded protein is CATWRSPTYSSDWIKTF.

By sample share, this clone is large. This likely traces to a read error, being one base from a far larger clone. This sequence joins TRGV9 and TRGJP. Germline CDR1 reads GITISATS; CDR2 reads ISYDGTV (reference sequence). The CDR3 length is 16 residues. The CDR3 nucleotides are TGTGCCTTGTGGGAGGTGCAAGAGTTGGGCAAAAAAGTCAAGGTATTT. Its protein product is CALWEVQELGKKVKVF.

The chain links TRGV9 to TRGJP. Since TCRdb gives no J gene, matching the DNA to germline was used here to assign it. This CDR3 has 17 amino acids. Trimming at V came to 0 bases and at J to 4 bases, leaving 3 bases not matched to a gene. In germline, CDR1 is GITISATS, CDR2 ISYDGTV (reference sequence). CDR3 sequence: CALWEVLQELGKKIKVF. The CDR3 coding sequence is TGTGCCTTGTGGGAGGTGCTTCAAGAGTTGGGCAAAAAAATCAAGGTATTT.